This TCR beta chain was captured in a study of shared clonotypes between healthy human individuals. Study information: Per donor, three plates held CD4 naive cells, three held CD4 memory, two held CD8 naive and one held CD8 memory.

V lost 6 bases to trimming and J lost 4 bases; unmatched junction nucleotides: 7. CDR3 length equals 15 residues. The germline V gene encodes CDR1 MNHNS and CDR2 SASEGT. Points on this clone: Antigen: not known.

Findings and limits, study-wide: Specimens sampled were limited to blood, with tissue repertoires likely differing. Clonotypes that were shared across a handful of donors made up approximately 5.1% of naive CD4 clonotypes.

The protocol was immunoSEQ multiplex PCR, while the TCRdb copy is restricted to in-frame clones and leaves out a portion. Counted here are 1.6 million or so clones, 97% to 99% occurring once; the ten biggest clones make up approximately 0.4%. The clonotype was recovered from a man aged 25-45 years in good health. The material sequenced was naive CD4+ T cells sorted from blood. Noted subset: CD45RA+ positively selected. The chain couples TRBV6-1 to TRBJ1-5, with TRBD1 matching 9 bases. The CDR3 region is CASRSAGTGNQPQHF. In DNA, the CDR3 is TGTGCCAGCAGAAGCGCCGGGACAGGGAATCAGCCCCAGCATTTT.